What follows are 19 T cell receptor beta chains derived from one specimen sequenced in a study of blood T cell repertoires in COVID-19. Clones were read by immunoSEQ multiplex PCR, and TCRdb kept only the in-frame ones, dropping some. The sample records around 230,000 clones, roughly 85% being singletons. Sequenced sample: peripheral blood. The receptor source for this set is a man aged 50 to 60 with COVID-19, enrolled during active disease.

The chain uses TRBV18 and TRBJ2-2; the D gene is possibly TRBD1 (5 bases). V was clipped by 2 bases and J by 5 bases, with 12 bases between them. CDR3 length equals 15 residues. CDR1 KGHSH and CDR2 LQKENI come from the germline V gene. CDR3 in amino acids: CASSPTQGRTGELFF. The DNA for the CDR3 is TGTGCCAGCTCACCAACCCAGGGAAGAACCGGGGAGCTGTTTTTT. Variable domain in full (rest from reference TRBV18 and TRBJ2-2): NAGVMQNPRHLVRRRGQEARLRCSPMKGHSHVYWYRQLPEEGLKFMVYLQKENIIDESGMPKERFSAEFPKEGPSILRIQQVVRGDSAAYFCASSPTQGRTGELFFGEGSRLTVL.

The chain has TRBV5-6 and TRBJ2-7; 10 bases are shared with TRBD1. CDR3 size: 14 residues. Germline CDR1 SGHDT, CDR2 YYEEEE. Trimming at V came to 2 bases and at J to 5 bases, leaving 4 bases not matched to a gene. In DNA, the CDR3 is TGTGCCAGCAGCTTCGGGACAGGGGTCCACGAGCAGTACTTC. The encoded protein is CASSFGTGVHEQYF.

This clone was detected only once. This chain connects TRBV3-1 (or the pseudogene TRBV3-2) to TRBJ2-7; a possible D gene is TRBD1 (5 bases). The CDR3 totals 14 residues. Germline V gives CDR1 LGHDT, CDR2 YNNKEL (reference sequence). Trimming cost V 1 base and J 7 bases, with 14 bases left between them. CDR3 residues: CASSQGQGVGEQYF. CDR3 bases: TGTGCCAGCAGCCAAGGTCAAGGGGTTGGAGAGCAGTACTTC.

Here the CDR3 reads CASSRGILAGGLTGEQYF. The CDR3 DNA reads as TGCGCCAGCAGCCGCGGGATCCTAGCGGGGGGCCTCACGGGCGAGCAGTACTTC. This rearrangement joins TRBV4-1 to TRBJ2-7; 11 nucleotides agree with TRBD2. J gave up 6 bases and V 4 bases, and 17 bases lay outside the gene matches. Germline assignment: CDR1 MGHRA and CDR2 YSYEKL. CDR3 length: 18 amino acids.

The J gene is TRBJ2-7, the V gene TRBV11-1; 7 positions match TRBD1. Germline values: CDR1 SGHAT, CDR2 FQDESV (reference sequence). The V and J ends lost 1 base and 6 bases, in that order; junction bases with no gene match: 0. This CDR3 is built from 12 residues. This CDR3 is CASSLDRGEQYF. Written as DNA, the CDR3 is TGTGCCAGCAGCTTAGACAGGGGCGAGCAGTACTTC.

This chain joins TRBV3-1 (or the pseudogene TRBV3-2) and TRBJ2-7; 8 positions agree with TRBD2. Germline loops: CDR1 LGHDT, CDR2 YNNKEL (reference sequence). This CDR3 contains 16 residues. The trim removed 4 bases at V and 2 bases at J, leaving 10 bases unmatched. CDR3 nucleotide sequence: TGTGCCAGCAGCCCGGGACTAGATTTGGGAACCTACGAGCAGTACTTC. This codes for CASSPGLDLGTYEQYF.

The CDR3 is CAWSRGTSSDTQYF. Written as DNA, the CDR3 is TGTGCCTGGAGTCGAGGGACTAGTTCAGATACGCAGTATTTT. The chain couples TRBV30 to TRBJ2-3; 8 nucleotides match TRBD2. CDR3 length: 14 residues. Germline CDR1 GTSNPN, CDR2 SVGIG (reference sequence). The V segment lost 2 bases and the J segment 4 bases; nucleotides outside the gene matches: 5.

The V call is TRBV6-5, the J call TRBJ2-7; D unclear. Trimming stripped 2 bases from V and 2 bases from J, with 10 bases between. The CDR3 length is 14 residues. Germline V gene lookup returns CDR1 MNHEY and CDR2 SVGAGI. CDR3 region: CASSYGQAPYEQYF. The CDR3 bases are TGTGCCAGCAGTTACGGGCAGGCCCCCTACGAGCAGTACTTC.

The chain is built from TRBV5-1 and TRBJ2-1, with TRBD1 matching 8 bases. This CDR3 contains 13 residues. The V gene's germline CDR1 is SGHRS and CDR2 YFSETQ. The trim removed 3 bases at V and 7 bases at J, leaving 3 bases unmatched. This CDR3 reads CASSSQGANEQFF. DNA of the CDR3: TGCGCCAGCAGCTCCCAGGGGGCAAATGAGCAGTTCTTC. Full variable domain (missing parts from reference TRBV5-1 and TRBJ2-1): KAGVTQTPRYLIKTRGQQVTLSCSPISGHRSVSWYQQTPGQGLQFLFEYFSETQRNKGNFPGRFSGRQFSNSRSEMNVSTLELGDSALYLCASSSQGANEQFFGPGTRLTVL.

The genes are TRBV7-9 and TRBJ2-5, with TRBD2 matching 13 bases. The V gene's germline CDR1 is SEHNR and CDR2 FQNEAQ (reference sequence). This CDR3 is built from 16 residues. The V and J ends lost 4 bases and 5 bases, in that order; junction bases with no gene match: 7. In DNA, the CDR3 is TGTGCCAGCAGCTCCCAACTAGCGGGGGGGCTGGAGACCCAGTACTTC. Amino acids: CASSSQLAGGLETQYF.

The chain employs TRBV7-8 and TRBJ1-4; 7 nucleotides agree with TRBD1. CDR3 length: 15 amino acids. Germline CDR1 is SGHVS and CDR2 is FQNEAQ. V trimming: 6 bases; J trimming: 7 bases; junction bases outside the gene matches: 11. CDR3: CASRARGGGGEKLFF. CDR3 nucleotide sequence: TGTGCCAGCAGAGCAAGAGGGGGCGGCGGTGAAAAACTGTTTTTT. Based on the CDR3 plus reference TRBV7-8 and TRBJ1-4, the full variable domain is GAGVSQSPRYKVAKRGQDVALRCDPISGHVSLFWYQQALGQGPEFLTYFQNEAQLDKSGLPSDRFFAERPEGSVSTLKIQRTQQEDSAVYLCASRARGGGGEKLFFGSGTQLSVL.

The chain joins TRBV6-5 to TRBJ1-6; TRBD1 is a possible D gene (5 bases). This CDR3 is built from 16 residues. Germline V gene data show CDR1 as MNHEY and CDR2 as SVGAGI. Trimming cost V 4 bases and J 6 bases, with 16 bases left between them. The CDR3 loop reads CASSSAGGISNSPLHF. The CDR3 DNA sequence: TGTGCCAGCAGTTCAGCGGGGGGAATCTCTAATTCACCCCTCCACTTT.

The chain has TRBV5-1 and TRBJ2-7; TRBD1 matches 8 bases. Germline CDR1 SGHRS, CDR2 YFSETQ. The V segment lost 4 bases and the J segment 3 bases; nucleotides outside the gene matches: 12. This CDR3 spans 16 amino acids. CDR3 region: CASSGGTGFGGYEQYF. The DNA of the CDR3 is TGCGCCAGCAGCGGCGGGACAGGCTTTGGAGGCTACGAGCAGTACTTC. The variable domain in full, completed from reference TRBV5-1 and TRBJ2-7, reads KAGVTQTPRYLIKTRGQQVTLSCSPISGHRSVSWYQQTPGQGLQFLFEYFSETQRNKGNFPGRFSGRQFSNSRSEMNVSTLELGDSALYLCASSGGTGFGGYEQYFGPGTRLTVT.

The chain carries TRBV7-9 and TRBJ2-6; 9 positions match TRBD2. Trimming took 1 base from V and 0 from J; bases not matched to a gene: 7. The V gene's germline CDR1 is SEHNR and CDR2 FQNEAQ (reference sequence). There are 19 residues in the CDR3. The CDR3 protein is CASSLVYHSGGSGANVLTF. The CDR3 DNA follows: TGTGCCAGCAGCTTAGTCTACCATAGCGGGGGCTCTGGGGCCAACGTCCTGACTTTC.

This clone was found once. The V call is TRBV3-1 (or the pseudogene TRBV3-2), the J call TRBJ2-7; maybe TRBD1 (6 bases). Germline loops: CDR1 LGHDT, CDR2 YNNKEL (reference sequence). The V end was cut by 3 bases, the J end by 0 bases, with 15 bases between. The CDR3 consists of 16 residues. CDR3 protein: CASSHVGQSSSYEQYF. In DNA form, the CDR3 reads TGTGCCAGCAGCCACGTAGGACAGTCGAGCTCCTACGAGCAGTACTTC.

This chain uses TRBV10-3 with TRBJ1-3; the D gene is possibly TRBD1 (5 bases). Trimming removed 0 bases at V and 7 bases at J, with 16 bases between. Germline V gene lookup returns CDR1 ENHRY and CDR2 SYGVKD. This CDR3 has 16 residues. The DNA for the CDR3 is TGTGCCATCAGTGAGTCACCCGTCGGGGGGAGGAACACCATATATTTT. This sequence encodes CAISESPVGGRNTIYF.

CDR3 DNA: TGTGCCAGCAGCGTAACCGAGAGACTAGCGGGCTCCTACGAGCAGTACTTC. Translated: CASSVTERLAGSYEQYF. This chain joins TRBV7-8 and TRBJ2-7, with 10 bases lining up with TRBD2. The CDR3 runs to 17 residues. Germline V gene sequence: CDR1 SGHVS, CDR2 FQNEAQ. Unmatched junction bases numbered 10, after V lost 5 bases and J lost 0 bases.

The V and J genes are TRBV19 and TRBJ1-5, with 7 bases fitting TRBD1. Germline assignment: CDR1 LNHDA and CDR2 SQIVND (reference sequence). CDR3 length equals 15 residues. Losses at the gene ends were 4 bases for V and 0 bases for J; bases not matched to a gene: 3. CDR3: CASSRTGPSNQPQHF. The CDR3 DNA reads TGTGCCAGTAGTAGGACAGGACCTAGCAATCAGCCCCAGCATTTT.

This chain links TRBV10-1 with TRBJ2-3; 11 bases fit TRBD2. J gave up 0 bases and V 8 bases, and 7 bases lay outside the gene matches. The CDR3 has 16 residues. In germline, CDR1 is WNHNN, CDR2 SYGVQD (reference sequence). The CDR3 is CASGRGLAASTDTQYF. For the CDR3, the DNA is TGCGCCAGCGGACGGGGACTAGCGGCTAGCACAGATACGCAGTATTTT.